This T cell receptor beta chain was sequenced during a study of identical twins. A word on this clonotype: The target antigen is unknown.

TCRdb re-derived calls from the 5' RACE reads in MiXCR, one entry per CDR3 protein. The sample holds 500,000 to 600,000 distinct CDR3 sequences, roughly a fifth seen once. Every donor was a healthy Caucasian. General study findings and limits: For zero-insertion analyses, partial confounding could come from invariant MAIT and iNKT cells.

The CDR3 covers 12 residues. Looked up from germline, CDR1 is DFQATT and CDR2 is SNEGSKA (reference sequence). Trimming removed 2 bases at V and 5 bases at J, with 8 bases between. These data were also reused for a study on T cells expressing NK-cell markers. Per that study: For several experiments, T cell sorting was restricted to the alpha-beta TCR population by means of an anti-gamma-delta TCR antibody. Whether expanded NKG2C+ T cell clones recognized HCMV stayed uncertain.

This rearrangement joins TRBV20-1 to TRBJ2-3, with D perhaps given as TRBD1 or TRBD2 (5 bases each). The source is a young woman in good health. Sequencing used CD4+ T cells sorted from blood. The CDR3 bases are TGCAGTGCTAGACGGGGCGAAGATACGCAGTATTTT. As protein: CSARRGEDTQYF.